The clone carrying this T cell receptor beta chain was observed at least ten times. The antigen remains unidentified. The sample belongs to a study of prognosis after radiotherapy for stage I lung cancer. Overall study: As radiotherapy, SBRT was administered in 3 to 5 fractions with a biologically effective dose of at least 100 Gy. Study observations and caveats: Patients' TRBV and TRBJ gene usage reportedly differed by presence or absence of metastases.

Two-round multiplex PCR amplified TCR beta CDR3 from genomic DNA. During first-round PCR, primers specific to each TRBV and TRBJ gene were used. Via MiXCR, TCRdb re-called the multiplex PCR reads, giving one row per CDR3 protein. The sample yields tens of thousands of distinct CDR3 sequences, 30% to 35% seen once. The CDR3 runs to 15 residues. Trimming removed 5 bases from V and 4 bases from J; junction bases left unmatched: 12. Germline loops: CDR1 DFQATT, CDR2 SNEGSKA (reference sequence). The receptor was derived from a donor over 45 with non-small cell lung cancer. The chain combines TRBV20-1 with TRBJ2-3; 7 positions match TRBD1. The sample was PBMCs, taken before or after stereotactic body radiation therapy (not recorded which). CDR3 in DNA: TGCAGTGCTGTTAACAGGGGAAATAGGGCAGATACGCAGTATTTT. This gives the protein CSAVNRGNRADTQYF.